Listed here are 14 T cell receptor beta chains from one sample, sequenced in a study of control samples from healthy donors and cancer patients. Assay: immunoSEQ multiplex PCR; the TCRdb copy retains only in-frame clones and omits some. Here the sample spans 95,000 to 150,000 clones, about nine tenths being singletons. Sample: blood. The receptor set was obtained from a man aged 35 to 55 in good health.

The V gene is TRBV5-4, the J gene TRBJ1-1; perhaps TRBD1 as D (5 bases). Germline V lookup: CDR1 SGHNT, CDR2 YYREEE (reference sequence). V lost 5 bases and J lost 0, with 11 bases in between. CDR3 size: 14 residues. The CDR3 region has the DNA TGTGCCAGCAGTGGGACGCCGATGAACACTGAAGCTTTCTTT. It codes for CASSGTPMNTEAFF.

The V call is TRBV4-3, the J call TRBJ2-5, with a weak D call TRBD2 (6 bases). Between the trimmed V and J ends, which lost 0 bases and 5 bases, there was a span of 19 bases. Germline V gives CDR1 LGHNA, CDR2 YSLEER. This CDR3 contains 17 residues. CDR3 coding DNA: TGCGCCAGCAGCCAAGAGTCAAGGGCGGGGCGAGGGGAGACCCAGTACTTC. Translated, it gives CASSQESRAGRGETQYF.

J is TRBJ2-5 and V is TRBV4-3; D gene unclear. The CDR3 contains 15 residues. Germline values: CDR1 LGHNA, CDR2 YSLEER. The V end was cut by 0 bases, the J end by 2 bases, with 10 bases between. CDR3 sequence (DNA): TGCGCCAGCAGCCAAGATCGTGGCAAGCAAGAGACCCAGTACTTC. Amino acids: CASSQDRGKQETQYF.

The CDR3 DNA follows: TGCGCCAGCAGCCAAGGGTCGGGGGGGCCCTACAATGAGCAGTTCTTC. Translated: CASSQGSGGPYNEQFF. V is TRBV4-3 and J is TRBJ2-1; 8 bases line up with TRBD2. Germline CDR1 reads LGHNA; CDR2 reads YSLEER. There are 16 residues in the CDR3. The J segment lost 2 bases and the V segment lost 1 base, leaving 4 bases of the junction unmatched.

The CDR3 loop is CATEGGREGSTEAFF. The CDR3 bases are TGTGCCACCGAGGGGGGCCGGGAGGGTAGCACTGAAGCTTTCTTT. V usage is TRBV24-1 and J usage is TRBJ1-1, with a weak D call TRBD1 (6 bases). V was pared by 9 bases and J by 4 bases, with 20 bases between. The germline V gene encodes CDR1 KGHDR and CDR2 SFDVKD. The CDR3 length is 15 residues.

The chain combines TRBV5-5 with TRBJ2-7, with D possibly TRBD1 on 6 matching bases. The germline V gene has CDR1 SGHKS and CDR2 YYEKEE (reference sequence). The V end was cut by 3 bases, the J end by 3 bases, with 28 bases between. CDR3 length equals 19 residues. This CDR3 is CASSSILGAFSSALYEQYF. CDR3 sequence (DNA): TGTGCCAGCAGCTCGATCCTGGGGGCATTTTCTAGTGCCCTCTACGAGCAGTACTTC.

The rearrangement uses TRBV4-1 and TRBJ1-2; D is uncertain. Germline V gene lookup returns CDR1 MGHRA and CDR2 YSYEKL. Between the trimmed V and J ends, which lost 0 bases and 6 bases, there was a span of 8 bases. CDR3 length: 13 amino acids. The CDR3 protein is CASSQDGTDGYTF. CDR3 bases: TGCGCCAGCAGCCAAGATGGTACGGATGGCTACACCTTC.

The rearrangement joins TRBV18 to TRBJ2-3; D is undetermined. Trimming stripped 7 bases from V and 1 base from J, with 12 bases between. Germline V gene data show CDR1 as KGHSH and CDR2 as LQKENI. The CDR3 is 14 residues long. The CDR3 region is CASLTTAGTDTQYF. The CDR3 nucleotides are TGTGCCAGCTTGACGACGGCAGGCACAGATACGCAGTATTTT.

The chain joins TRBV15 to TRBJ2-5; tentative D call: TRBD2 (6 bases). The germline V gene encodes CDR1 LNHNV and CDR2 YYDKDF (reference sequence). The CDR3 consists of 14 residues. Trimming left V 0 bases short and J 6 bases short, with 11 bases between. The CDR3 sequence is CATSRDLAGQTQYF. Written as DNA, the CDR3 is TGTGCCACCAGCAGAGATCTTGCGGGGCAGACCCAGTACTTC.

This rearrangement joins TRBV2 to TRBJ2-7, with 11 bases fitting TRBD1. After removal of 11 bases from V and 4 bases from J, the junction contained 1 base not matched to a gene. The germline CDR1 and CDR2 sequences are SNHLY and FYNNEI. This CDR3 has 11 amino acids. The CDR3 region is CAGTGGYEQYF. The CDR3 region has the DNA TGTGCCGGGACAGGGGGATACGAGCAGTACTTC. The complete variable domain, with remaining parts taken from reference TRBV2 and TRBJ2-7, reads EPEVTQTPSHQVTQMGQEVILRCVPISNHLYFYWYRQILGQKVEFLVSFYNNEISEKSEIFDDQFSVERPDGSNFTLKIRSTKLEDSAMYFCAGTGGYEQYFGPGTRLTVT.

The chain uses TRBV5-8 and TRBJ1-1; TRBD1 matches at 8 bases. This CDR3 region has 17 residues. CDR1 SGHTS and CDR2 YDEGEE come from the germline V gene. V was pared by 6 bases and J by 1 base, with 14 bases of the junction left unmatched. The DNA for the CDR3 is TGTGCCAGCACCCCGGACAGGGATCTCACCCGGAACACTGAAGCTTTCTTT. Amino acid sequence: CASTPDRDLTRNTEAFF.

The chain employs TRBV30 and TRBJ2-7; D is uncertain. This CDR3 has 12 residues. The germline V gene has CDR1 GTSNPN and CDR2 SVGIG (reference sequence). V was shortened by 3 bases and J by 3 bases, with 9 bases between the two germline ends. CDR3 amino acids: CAWSGRVYEQYF. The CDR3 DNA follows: TGTGCCTGGAGCGGCAGAGTCTACGAGCAGTACTTC.

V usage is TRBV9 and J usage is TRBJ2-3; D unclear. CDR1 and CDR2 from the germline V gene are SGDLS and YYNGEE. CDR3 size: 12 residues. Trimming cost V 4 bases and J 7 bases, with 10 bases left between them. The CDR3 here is CASSFNDNTQYF. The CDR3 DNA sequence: TGTGCCAGCAGCTTCAATGACAATACGCAGTATTTT.

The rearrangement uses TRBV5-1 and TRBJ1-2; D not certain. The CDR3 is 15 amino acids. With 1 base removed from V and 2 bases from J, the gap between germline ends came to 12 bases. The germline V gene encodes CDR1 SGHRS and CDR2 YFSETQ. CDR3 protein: CASSLSVGLNYGYTF. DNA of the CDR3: TGCGCCAGCAGCTTGTCGGTGGGCTTAAACTATGGCTACACCTTC. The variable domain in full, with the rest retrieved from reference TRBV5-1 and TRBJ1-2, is KAGVTQTPRYLIKTRGQQVTLSCSPISGHRSVSWYQQTPGQGLQFLFEYFSETQRNKGNFPGRFSGRQFSNSRSEMNVSTLELGDSALYLCASSLSVGLNYGYTFGSGTRLTVV.